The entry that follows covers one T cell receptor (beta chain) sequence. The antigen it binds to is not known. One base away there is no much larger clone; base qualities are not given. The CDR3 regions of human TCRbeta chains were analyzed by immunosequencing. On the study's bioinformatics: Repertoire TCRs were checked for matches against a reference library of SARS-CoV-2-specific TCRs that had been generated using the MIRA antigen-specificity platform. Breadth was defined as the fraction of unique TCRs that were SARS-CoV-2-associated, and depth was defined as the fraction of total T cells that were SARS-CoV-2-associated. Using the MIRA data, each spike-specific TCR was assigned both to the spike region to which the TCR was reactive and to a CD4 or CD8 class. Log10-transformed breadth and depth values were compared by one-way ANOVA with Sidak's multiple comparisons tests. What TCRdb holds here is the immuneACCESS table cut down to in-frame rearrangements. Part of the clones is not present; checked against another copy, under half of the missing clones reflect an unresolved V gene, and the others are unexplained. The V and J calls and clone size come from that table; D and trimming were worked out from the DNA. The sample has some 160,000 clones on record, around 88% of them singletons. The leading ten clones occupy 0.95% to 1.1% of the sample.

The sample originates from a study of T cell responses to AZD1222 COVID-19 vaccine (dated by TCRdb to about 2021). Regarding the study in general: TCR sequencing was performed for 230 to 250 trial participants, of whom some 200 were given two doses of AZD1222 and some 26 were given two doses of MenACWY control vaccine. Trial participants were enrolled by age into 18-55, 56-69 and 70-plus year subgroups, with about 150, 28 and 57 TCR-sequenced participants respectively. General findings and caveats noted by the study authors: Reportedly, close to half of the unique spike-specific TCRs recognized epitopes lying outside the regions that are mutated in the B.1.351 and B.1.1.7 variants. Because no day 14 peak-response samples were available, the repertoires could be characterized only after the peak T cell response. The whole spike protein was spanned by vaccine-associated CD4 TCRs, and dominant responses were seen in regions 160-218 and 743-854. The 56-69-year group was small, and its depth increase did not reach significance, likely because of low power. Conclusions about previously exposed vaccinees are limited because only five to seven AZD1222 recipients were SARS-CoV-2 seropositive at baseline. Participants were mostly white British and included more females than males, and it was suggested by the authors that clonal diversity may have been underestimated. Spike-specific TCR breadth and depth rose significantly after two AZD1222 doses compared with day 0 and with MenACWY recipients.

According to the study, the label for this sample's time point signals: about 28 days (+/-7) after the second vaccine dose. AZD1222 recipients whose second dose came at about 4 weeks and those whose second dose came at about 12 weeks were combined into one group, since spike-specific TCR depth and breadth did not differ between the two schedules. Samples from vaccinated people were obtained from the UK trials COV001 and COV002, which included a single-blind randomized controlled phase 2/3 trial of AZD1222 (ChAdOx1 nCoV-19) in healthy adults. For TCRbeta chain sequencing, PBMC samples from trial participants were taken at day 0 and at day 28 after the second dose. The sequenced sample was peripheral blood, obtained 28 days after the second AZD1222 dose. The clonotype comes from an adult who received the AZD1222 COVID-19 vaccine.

The DNA is as follows: TGTGCCAGCAGCCGGGGTGGCGCGGGGGGAACAGATACGCAGTATTTT. The resulting protein is CASSRGGAGGTDTQYF. Recombination joined TRBV5-4 with TRBJ2-3; 8 central bases correspond to TRBD2. CDR1 and CDR2 were assigned from the germline V gene (reference sequence) as SGHNT and YYREEE. The CDR3, cysteine through phenylalanine, is 16 amino acids long. Left in the record is the CDR3 DNA by itself, 48 bases read in frame from the first base. Trimming removed 4 bases from V and 3 bases from J; the gene matches leave 10 bases unexplained.